This is a list of T cell receptor beta chains from one sample in a study of T cell responses to AZD1222 COVID-19 vaccine. Profiled with immunoSEQ multiplex PCR; TCRdb holds only in-frame clones, not every one. The sample records under 150,000 clones, more than 85% being singletons. This specimen was peripheral blood, taken 28 days after the second AZD1222 dose. These receptors were taken from an adult who received the AZD1222 COVID-19 vaccine. Each CDR3 is given with its conserved first and last residue. Each record gives: V gene, D gene, clone size, J gene, CDR3 DNA, CDR3 protein. A D gene is named only where the DNA matches it firmly. Expanded clones get a size class; other rows say once, few or many, or leave the size out.

TRBV20-1	-	few	TRBJ1-5	TGCAGTGCCGGACATCAGCCCCAGCATTTT	CSAGHQPQHF
TRBV4-1	-	-	TRBJ1-5	TGCGCCAGCAGCCAAGATCCGGGGAATCGGCCCCAGCATTTT	CASSQDPGNRPQHF
TRBV6-1	-	-	TRBJ1-2	TGTGCCAGCAGTGAAGGACAGATTTATGGCTACACCTTC	CASSEGQIYGYTF
TRBV28	TRBD1	-	TRBJ1-1	TGTGCCAGCTTTACGGGGACAGGGATTACTGAAGCTTTCTTT	CASFTGTGITEAFF
TRBV7-8	TRBD1	-	TRBJ1-2	TGTGCCAGCAGCTCCCTAATGACAGGGGAAACACTCCCGGTATATGGCTACACCTTC	CASSSLMTGETLPVYGYTF
TRBV12-3/TRBV12-4	-	-	TRBJ1-2	TGTGCCAGCAGTTTAGTTGATAACTATGGCTACACCTTC	CASSLVDNYGYTF
TRBV27	TRBD1	-	TRBJ1-2	TGTGCCAGCCGAAAATGGGGACAGGGGGAGAATTATGGCTACACCTTC	CASRKWGQGENYGYTF
TRBV19	TRBD1	-	TRBJ1-1	TGTGCCAGTAACCCGGACAGGGAGGGCACTGAAGCTTTCTTT	CASNPDREGTEAFF
TRBV30	TRBD2	-	TRBJ2-7	TGTGCCTGGAGTGTAAGGGGAGCGGGAGGGCCCCACGAGCAGTACTTC	CAWSVRGAGGPHEQYF
TRBV10-3	-	-	TRBJ2-1	TGTGCCATCAGTGACCCGGGGCAGGGATCCTACAATGAGCAGTTCTTC	CAISDPGQGSYNEQFF
TRBV3-1/TRBV3-2	-	-	TRBJ2-7	TGTGCCAGCAGCCAAGATTCCTACGAGCAGTACTTC	CASSQDSYEQYF
TRBV18	-	-	TRBJ2-2	TGTGCCAGCTCACCTTTATCTACCGGGGAGCTGTTTTTT	CASSPLSTGELFF
TRBV19	-	-	TRBJ1-2	TGTGCCAGTAGTACCTGGACCGAACTTGGCTATGGCTACACCTTC	CASSTWTELGYGYTF
TRBV28	-	-	TRBJ2-5	TGTGCCAGCAGTCCCAGAGCGGGCCGCGCGCAAGAGACCCAGTACTTC	CASSPRAGRAQETQYF
TRBV10-3	-	-	TRBJ1-1	TGTGCCATCAGTGAGACCTCCATGGTGAACACTGAAGCTTTCTTT	CAISETSMVNTEAFF
TRBV5-1	-	-	TRBJ2-3	TGCGCCAGCAGCTTGGCGGGCGGCACGGATACGCAGTATTTT	CASSLAGGTDTQYF
TRBV28	TRBD1	-	TRBJ2-7	TGTGCCAGCAGTCCGGGACAGGGTGTCGTACAGTACTTC	CASSPGQGVVQYF
TRBV28	-	-	TRBJ1-1	TGTGCCGTCCGGGGGGACGCCATGAACACTGAAGCTTTCTTT	CAVRGDAMNTEAFF
TRBV28	-	once	TRBJ1-4	TGTGCCAGCAGTTTATACGGTCGTGGGGGCACCGAAAAACTGTTTTTT	CASSLYGRGGTEKLFF
TRBV19	-	-	TRBJ1-4	TGTGCCAGTAGTAGTTCGGCGGAGCTTAATGAAAAACTGTTTTTT	CASSSSAELNEKLFF
TRBV28	-	few	TRBJ1-2	TGTGCCAGCAGTTCGAACAGGGACGGCTACACCTTC	CASSSNRDGYTF
TRBV6-2/TRBV6-3	TRBD1	-	TRBJ1-1	TGTGCCAGCAGTGAGGGACAGGGTGGCACTGAAGCTTTCTTT	CASSEGQGGTEAFF
TRBV10-3	-	-	TRBJ2-1	TGTGCCATCAGTGAAGCTTTGCGGGCCCCCCATGAGCAGTTCTTC	CAISEALRAPHEQFF
TRBV4-2	-	-	TRBJ2-7	TGTGCCAGCAGCCAACCAGGGGCCTCGTCTCGGGTCGAGCAGTACTTC	CASSQPGASSRVEQYF
TRBV2	TRBD2	-	TRBJ2-1	TGTGCCAGCACCAGACTAGCGGGAGGTTCCTACAATGAGCAGTTCTTC	CASTRLAGGSYNEQFF
TRBV7-3	TRBD2	-	TRBJ2-1	TGTGCCAGCAGCTCCGGGACTAGCTCTAATGAGCAGTTCTTC	CASSSGTSSNEQFF
TRBV6-5	-	once	TRBJ1-5	TGTGCCAGCAGTTACGGGGTTAGCAATCAGCCCCAGCATTTT	CASSYGVSNQPQHF
TRBV4-2	TRBD2	-	TRBJ2-1	TGTGCCAGCAGCCAAGGCCCAGATTTAGCGGGAGAGAATGAGCAGTTCTTC	CASSQGPDLAGENEQFF
TRBV7-2	TRBD1	-	TRBJ1-1	TGTGCCAGCAGCTTGGACACAGGGGTGGGCACTGAAGCTTTCTTT	CASSLDTGVGTEAFF
TRBV23-1	TRBD1	-	TRBJ1-1	TGCGCCAGCAGCCCGGGACAGGTGAACACTGAAGCTTTCTTT	CASSPGQVNTEAFF
TRBV7-9	-	-	TRBJ1-4	TGTGCCAGCGGCCCGAATGAAAAACTGTTTTTT	CASGPNEKLFF
TRBV7-2	-	-	TRBJ1-1	TGTGCCAGCAGTTACGTGGGCACTGAAGCTTTCTTT	CASSYVGTEAFF
TRBV18	-	-	TRBJ1-5	TGTGCCAGCTCACCAGAGTTGGGTAGCAATCAGCCCCAGCATTTT	CASSPELGSNQPQHF
TRBV5-1	-	-	TRBJ2-1	TGCGCCAGCAGTTGGACAGAGAGCTCCTACAATGAGCAGTTCTTC	CASSWTESSYNEQFF
TRBV7-3	-	-	TRBJ1-1	TGTGCCAGCAGCTTAACTGGGGGCCAAAACACTGAAGCTTTCTTT	CASSLTGGQNTEAFF
TRBV28	-	-	TRBJ1-1	-	CASSTLVWGQGSFF
TRBV19	-	-	TRBJ1-4	TGTGCCAGTAGTATTCTTATCGCGGGGGGTGAAAAACTGTTTTTT	CASSILIAGGEKLFF
TRBV18	TRBD1	-	TRBJ2-6	TGTGCCAGCTCACCAGACAGGGGCTCTGGGGCCAACGTCCTGACTTTC	CASSPDRGSGANVLTF
TRBV6-1	-	-	TRBJ2-7	TGTGCCAGCAGTGAACCGAGGACAGGAGGGGTCGGCGAGCAGTACTTC	CASSEPRTGGVGEQYF
TRBV19	-	-	TRBJ1-1	TGTGCCAGTAGTATAGGAGAGGGGCTCCTCACTGAAGCTTTCTTT	CASSIGEGLLTEAFF
TRBV7-2	TRBD1	-	TRBJ1-1	TGTGCCAGCAGCTCGGACAGGGTCAGGTTAGCTTTCTTT	CASSSDRVRLAFF
TRBV6-2/TRBV6-3	TRBD1	-	TRBJ1-1	TGTGCCAGCAGTTACGGTGGAACAGGGGGCCCTGAAGCTTTCTTT	CASSYGGTGGPEAFF
TRBV12-1	-	-	TRBJ2-7	TGTGCCAGCAGCTGCTTCCGGGACTCCTTGGGCGAGCAGTACTTC	CASSCFRDSLGEQYF
TRBV24-1	-	-	TRBJ2-3	TGTGCCACCAGTGATTTCGGCAGCACAGATACGCAGTATTTT	CATSDFGSTDTQYF
TRBV28	-	-	TRBJ2-3	TGTGCCAGCAGTCCAGGCAGCCTAAACACAGATACGCAGTATTTT	CASSPGSLNTDTQYF
TRBV6-4	-	-	TRBJ1-3	TGTGCCAGCAAGGGACGCCACTCTGGAAACACCATATATTTT	CASKGRHSGNTIYF
TRBV3-1/TRBV3-2	-	-	TRBJ1-6	TGTGCCAGCAGCCAAGTTTTGTCAAATTCACCCCTCCACTTT	CASSQVLSNSPLHF
TRBV12-3/TRBV12-4	-	-	TRBJ1-2	TGTGCCAGCAGTTTAGGACAGGACTATGGCTACACCTTC	CASSLGQDYGYTF